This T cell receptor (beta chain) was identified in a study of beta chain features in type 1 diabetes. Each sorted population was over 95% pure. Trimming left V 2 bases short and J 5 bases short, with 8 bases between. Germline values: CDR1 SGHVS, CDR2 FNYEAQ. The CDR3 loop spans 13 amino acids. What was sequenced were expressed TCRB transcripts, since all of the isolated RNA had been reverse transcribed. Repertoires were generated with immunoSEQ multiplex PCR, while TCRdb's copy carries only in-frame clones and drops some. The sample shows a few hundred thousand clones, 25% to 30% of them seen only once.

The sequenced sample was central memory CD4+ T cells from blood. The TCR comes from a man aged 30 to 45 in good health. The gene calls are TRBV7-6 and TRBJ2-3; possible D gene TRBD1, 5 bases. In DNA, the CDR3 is TGTGCCAGCAGCTTAAGGGGCCAAGATACGCAGTATTTT. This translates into CASSLRGQDTQYF.